This entry lists 9 T cell receptor beta chains sequenced from one sample in a study of T cell responses to AZD1222 COVID-19 vaccine. Here immunoSEQ multiplex PCR was the method, and the copy in TCRdb shows in-frame clones only, minus some. The profile shows roughly 160,000 clones, 92% of them singletons. Sample: peripheral blood, taken 28 days after the second AZD1222 dose. The receptors derive from an adult who received the AZD1222 COVID-19 vaccine.

The chain has TRBV4-2 and TRBJ1-1, with a weak D call TRBD1 (5 bases). The CDR3 is made up of 16 amino acids. V was cut by 0 bases and J by 0 bases, with 11 bases left in between. Germline V gene data show CDR1 as LGHNA and CDR2 as YNFKEQ. In DNA form, the CDR3 reads TGTGCCAGCAGCCAAGATCCGGGGGGGATGAACACTGAAGCTTTCTTT. Translated: CASSQDPGGMNTEAFF.

On this clone itself: This CDR3 is also generated by other DNA sequences in the sample. V usage is TRBV11-2 and J usage is TRBJ1-2, with D hard to call. The V gene's germline CDR1 is SGHAT and CDR2 FQNNGV. V was pared by 4 bases and J by 2 bases, with 8 bases between. This CDR3 has 13 amino acids. The CDR3 nucleotides read TGTGCCAGCAGCTGGGATAGAAACTATGGCTACACCTTC. Translated, it gives CASSWDRNYGYTF.

V usage is TRBV18 and J usage is TRBJ1-2; D unclear. The CDR3 runs 15 residues. Trimming left V 3 bases short and J 1 base short, with 12 bases between. Germline lookup yields CDR1 KGHSH and CDR2 LQKENI. The CDR3 sequence is CASSPELDYNYGYTF. CDR3 DNA: TGTGCCAGCTCACCGGAACTCGACTATAACTATGGCTACACCTTC.

This chain links TRBV28 with TRBJ1-6; no definite D call. Germline V gene data show CDR1 as MDHEN and CDR2 as SYDVKM. Trimming removed 6 bases at V and 7 bases at J, with 7 bases between. The CDR3 length is 12 residues. CDR3 amino acids: CASRMKNSPLHF. The CDR3 DNA follows: TGTGCCAGCAGGATGAAGAATTCACCCCTCCACTTT.

This clone was seen more than once but under ten times. V is TRBV6-4 and J is TRBJ2-1; D ambiguous. From germline, CDR1 is MRHNA and CDR2 SNTAGT. V was trimmed by 4 bases and J by 5 bases, leaving 9 bases between them. CDR3 length: 13 amino acids. In DNA, the CDR3 is TGTGCCAGCAGTGGAGGAGAAAACAATGAGCAGTTCTTC. Its protein product is CASSGGENNEQFF.

This clone was seen just once. The chain employs TRBV27 and TRBJ1-6; 8 bases fit TRBD1. V lost 3 bases to trimming and J lost 5 bases; unmatched junction nucleotides: 6. Germline lookup yields CDR1 MNHEY and CDR2 SMNVEV (reference sequence). The CDR3 extends over 16 amino acids. In nucleotides, the CDR3 is TGTGCCAGCAGTTTGTCAGGGGGCACAAATAATTCACCCCTCCACTTT. This sequence encodes CASSLSGGTNNSPLHF.

This chain joins TRBV25-1 and TRBJ1-6; D is possibly TRBD1 (6 bases). From germline, CDR1 is MGHDK and CDR2 SYGVNS. This CDR3 contains 16 residues. V was cut by 2 bases and J by 7 bases, with 15 bases left in between. The CDR3 sequence is CASSEGWQGRNSPLHF. The DNA of the CDR3 is TGTGCCAGCAGTGAAGGTTGGCAGGGGAGGAATTCACCCCTCCACTTT.

This chain joins TRBV10-3 and TRBJ2-3; the D gene could be TRBD1 or TRBD2 (6 bases each). CDR1 and CDR2 (germline): ENHRY, SYGVKD. CDR3 length equals 15 residues. Trimming took off 0 bases at V and 6 bases at J, with 13 bases between the two ends. CDR3 loop: CAISESRGRGDTQYF. In nucleotides, the CDR3 is TGTGCCATCAGTGAGTCTCGGGGGCGCGGGGATACGCAGTATTTT.

A single count supports this clone. The chain uses TRBV3-1 (or the pseudogene TRBV3-2) and TRBJ2-3; 10 bases are a match to TRBD2. The CDR3 loop spans 17 amino acids. The junction had 10 bases not matched to a gene; V was cut back by 0 bases and J by 7 bases. CDR1 and CDR2 from the germline V gene are LGHDT and YNNKEL (reference sequence). The CDR3 is CASSQDGQRGGKNTQYF. CDR3 sequence (DNA): TGTGCCAGCAGCCAAGATGGCCAGCGGGGGGGCAAGAATACGCAGTATTTT.